Listed below are T cell receptor beta chains from one sample, sequenced in a study of blood T cell repertoires in COVID-19. The data were produced by immunoSEQ multiplex PCR, yet TCRdb's version contains in-frame clones alone and is incomplete. The table shows approximately 79,000 clones, with 70% to 85% occurring only once. The sample comprised peripheral blood. Every receptor here comes from a woman between 50 and 59 years old with acute or convalescent COVID-19. Each CDR3 is given with its conserved first and last residue. D genes are given only for firm matches. A row's size may be missing; if present it is once, few, many or a size class.

D: NA
J: TRBJ2-7
V: TRBV7-2
size: NA
CDR3: CASSLELNYEQYF
DNA: TGTGCCAGCAGCTTAGAACTCAACTACGAGCAGTACTTC

D: NA
J: TRBJ1-6
V: TRBV5-4
size: NA
CDR3: CASSPGSSYNSPLHF
DNA: TGTGCCAGCAGCCCGGGGAGCTCCTATAATTCACCCCTCCACTTT

D: NA
J: TRBJ2-5
V: TRBV15
size: NA
CDR3: CATSRADSPERAQYF
DNA: TGTGCCACCAGCAGAGCGGATTCCCCTGAGAGGGCCCAGTACTTC

D: TRBD1
J: TRBJ2-3
V: TRBV3-1/TRBV3-2
size: once
CDR3: CASSRSLTEPGQGVDTQYF
DNA: TGTGCCAGCAGCCGATCCCTGACCGAACCGGGACAGGGAGTAGATACGCAGTATTTT

D: NA
J: TRBJ1-2
V: TRBV6-5
size: NA
CDR3: CASSSGLNYGYTF
DNA: TGTGCCAGCAGTTCGGGGTTGAACTATGGCTACACCTTC

D: NA
J: TRBJ1-6
V: TRBV7-8
size: NA
CDR3: CASSPEVSTGWHSPLHF
DNA: TGTGCCAGCAGCCCAGAGGTATCTACAGGGTGGCATTCACCCCTCCACTTT

D: TRBD2
J: TRBJ2-2
V: TRBV5-1
size: NA
CDR3: CASSFGLAGGSAGELFF
DNA: TGCGCCAGCAGCTTCGGACTAGCGGGGGGGTCCGCCGGGGAGCTGTTTTTT

D: NA
J: TRBJ1-5
V: TRBV9
size: NA
CDR3: CASNNRARQPQHF
DNA: TGTGCCAGCAACAACAGGGCACGTCAGCCCCAGCATTTT

D: NA
J: TRBJ2-1
V: TRBV3-1/TRBV3-2
size: NA
CDR3: CASSGGALNEQFF
DNA: TGTGCCAGCAGCGGGGGGGCCTTGAATGAGCAGTTCTTC

D: TRBD1
J: TRBJ1-5
V: TRBV19
size: NA
CDR3: CASSPPGQGNQPQHF
DNA: TGTGCCAGTAGTCCCCCCGGACAGGGCAATCAGCCCCAGCATTTT

D: NA
J: TRBJ1-2
V: TRBV7-2
size: NA
CDR3: CASSLAGDGYGYTF
DNA: TGTGCCAGCAGCTTAGCAGGAGACGGCTATGGCTACACCTTC

D: TRBD2
J: TRBJ2-7
V: TRBV4-2
size: NA
CDR3: CASSQGGLPGLAGGGSYEQYF
DNA: TGTGCCAGCAGCCAAGGTGGGCTCCCCGGACTAGCGGGGGGGGGCTCCTACGAGCAGTACTTC

D: NA
J: TRBJ2-1
V: TRBV6-2/TRBV6-3
size: NA
CDR3: CASSSRRGVANYEQFF
DNA: TGTGCCAGCAGTTCCCGGAGGGGTGTGGCGAACTATGAGCAGTTCTTC

D: TRBD2
J: TRBJ2-1
V: TRBV28
size: NA
CDR3: CASSFVVEGRDNEQFF
DNA: TGTGCCAGCAGTTTCGTCGTCGAGGGGAGGGACAATGAGCAGTTCTTC

D: NA
J: TRBJ2-7
V: TRBV6-5
size: NA
CDR3: CASRNIAYEQYF
DNA: TGTGCCAGCAGAAATATAGCATACGAGCAGTACTTC

D: TRBD1
J: TRBJ2-7
V: TRBV5-1
size: NA
CDR3: CASSLGGDRGFTYEQYF
DNA: TGCGCCAGCAGCCTTGGGGGGGACAGGGGATTCACCTACGAGCAGTACTTC

D: NA
J: TRBJ2-7
V: TRBV28
size: few
CDR3: CASSPVTVTYEQYF
DNA: TGTGCCAGCAGTCCTGTGACAGTTACCTACGAGCAGTACTTC

D: NA
J: TRBJ1-3
V: TRBV28
size: few
CDR3: CASSPRLKRPLSGNTIYF
DNA: TGTGCCAGCAGTCCCAGACTCAAGAGGCCACTCTCTGGAAACACCATATATTTT

D: NA
J: TRBJ1-6
V: TRBV7-9
size: once
CDR3: CASSSNRDNSPLHF
DNA: TGTGCCAGCAGCTCAAACAGAGATAATTCACCCCTCCACTTT

D: TRBD1
J: TRBJ1-3
V: TRBV3-1/TRBV3-2
size: few
CDR3: CASSAGTGLDETGNTIYF
DNA: TGTGCCAGCAGCGCCGGGACAGGGCTTGATGAAACCGGAAACACCATATATTTT

D: TRBD1
J: TRBJ2-2
V: TRBV18
size: NA
CDR3: CASPRTGSTGELFF
DNA: TGTGCCAGCCCACGGACAGGGTCCACCGGGGAGCTGTTTTTT

D: TRBD1
J: TRBJ2-6
V: TRBV14
size: NA
CDR3: CASSPRQGWTGANVLTF
DNA: TGTGCCAGCAGCCCTCGACAGGGGTGGACTGGGGCCAACGTCCTGACTTTC

D: TRBD2
J: TRBJ2-3
V: TRBV6-4
size: NA
CDR3: CASSPGLGNTQYF
DNA: TGTGCCAGCAGTCCGGGACTAGGGAACACGCAGTATTTT

D: TRBD1
J: TRBJ2-6
V: TRBV6-2/TRBV6-3
size: NA
CDR3: CASSALTGAGANVLTF
DNA: TGTGCCAGCAGTGCCCTTACAGGGGCTGGGGCCAACGTCCTGACTTTC

D: TRBD1
J: TRBJ1-5
V: TRBV28
size: once
CDR3: CASSVPGQGIFQPQHF
DNA: TGTGCCAGCAGTGTTCCGGGACAGGGTATTTTTCAGCCCCAGCATTTT

D: NA
J: TRBJ1-5
V: TRBV2
size: NA
CDR3: CASRTPSQPQHF
DNA: TGTGCCAGCAGGACTCCAAGCCAGCCCCAGCATTTT

D: TRBD2
J: TRBJ2-3
V: TRBV29-1
size: once
CDR3: CSVETSRVTDTQYF
DNA: TGCAGCGTTGAGACTAGCAGGGTCACAGATACGCAGTATTTT

D: NA
J: TRBJ1-2
V: TRBV19
size: NA
CDR3: CASSYLDRNYGYTF
DNA: TGTGCCAGTAGTTACCTGGACAGAAACTATGGCTACACCTTC

D: TRBD1
J: TRBJ2-3
V: TRBV30
size: few
CDR3: CAWSATGITDTQYF
DNA: TGTGCCTGGAGTGCGACAGGGATCACAGATACGCAGTATTTT

D: TRBD1
J: TRBJ2-7
V: TRBV6-6
size: NA
CDR3: CASSTGGPRGEQYF
DNA: TGTGCCAGCAGTACAGGGGGGCCCCGGGGCGAGCAGTACTTC

D: TRBD1
J: TRBJ1-2
V: TRBV9
size: NA
CDR3: CASSVTGSMGYTF
DNA: TGTGCCAGCAGCGTGACAGGGTCTATGGGCTACACCTTC

D: TRBD1
J: TRBJ1-1
V: TRBV28
size: NA
CDR3: CASSLLKGQGTEAFF
DNA: TGTGCCAGCAGTTTACTCAAGGGACAGGGAACTGAAGCTTTCTTT

D: TRBD2
J: TRBJ2-1
V: TRBV7-6
size: NA
CDR3: CASSGGLAGFEQFF
DNA: TGTGCCAGCAGCGGGGGGCTAGCGGGGTTTGAGCAGTTCTTC

D: NA
J: TRBJ2-3
V: TRBV5-1
size: once
CDR3: CASSVGSPLDTQYF
DNA: TGCGCCAGCAGTGTCGGGAGTCCCCTAGATACGCAGTATTTT

D: TRBD1
J: TRBJ1-6
V: TRBV28
size: NA
CDR3: CASSSGGSFSPLHF
DNA: TGTGCCAGCAGTTCAGGGGGCTCTTTTTCACCCCTCCACTTT

D: NA
J: TRBJ2-7
V: TRBV2
size: NA
CDR3: CASRSGETRYF
DNA: TGTGCCAGCAGGTCAGGGGAGACCCGGTACTTC

D: NA
J: TRBJ2-6
V: TRBV14
size: NA
CDR3: CASSQAGNSGANVLTF
DNA: TGTGCCAGCAGCCAAGCGGGGAACTCTGGGGCCAACGTCCTGACTTTC

D: NA
J: TRBJ2-1
V: TRBV24-1
size: NA
CDR3: CATSVSTGNEQFF
DNA: TGTGCCACCAGTGTGTCGACGGGGAATGAGCAGTTCTTC

D: NA
J: TRBJ2-2
V: TRBV5-4
size: NA
CDR3: CASSLERAGELFF
DNA: TGTGCCAGCAGCTTGGAGCGGGCCGGGGAGCTGTTTTTT

D: NA
J: TRBJ1-6
V: TRBV11-2
size: few
CDR3: CASSAADRSSYNSPLHF
DNA: TGTGCCAGCAGCGCAGCTGACAGGAGCTCCTATAATTCACCCCTCCACTTT

D: TRBD2
J: TRBJ2-1
V: TRBV12-5
size: once
CDR3: CASGLGTSGTYNEQFF
DNA: TGTGCTAGTGGTTTGGGGACTAGCGGGACTTACAATGAGCAGTTCTTC

D: TRBD1
J: TRBJ2-1
V: TRBV5-1
size: NA
CDR3: CASSFQGALNEQFF
DNA: TGCGCCAGCAGCTTTCAGGGGGCCCTCAATGAGCAGTTCTTC

D: TRBD1
J: TRBJ1-5
V: TRBV20-1
size: NA
CDR3: CSASLSGTGLLPPQHF
DNA: TGCAGTGCTAGTTTGAGCGGGACAGGGTTACTTCCGCCCCAGCATTTT

D: NA
J: TRBJ2-7
V: TRBV18
size: NA
CDR3: CASSPGDIRREQYF
DNA: TGTGCCAGCTCACCAGGGGACATCCGTCGGGAGCAGTACTTC

D: NA
J: TRBJ2-1
V: TRBV7-3
size: NA
CDR3: CASSLREGSEQFF
DNA: TGTGCCAGCAGCTTACGTGAGGGATCAGAGCAGTTCTTC

D: TRBD1
J: TRBJ2-5
V: TRBV9
size: NA
CDR3: CASSVRGQETQYF
DNA: TGTGCCAGCAGCGTCAGGGGGCAAGAGACCCAGTACTTC

D: NA
J: TRBJ1-2
V: TRBV2
size: NA
CDR3: CASSEGGQGSYGYTF
DNA: TGTGCCAGCAGTGAAGGGGGGCAGGGATCGTATGGCTACACCTTC

D: NA
J: TRBJ1-2
V: TRBV7-9
size: NA
CDR3: CASSLDLQDRGYTF
DNA: TGTGCCAGCAGCTTAGATCTCCAGGATCGGGGCTACACCTTC

D: TRBD1
J: TRBJ1-1
V: TRBV10-3
size: NA
CDR3: CAIRTGSGEAFF
DNA: TGTGCCATCAGGACAGGGTCCGGGGAAGCTTTCTTT

D: NA
J: TRBJ2-5
V: TRBV18
size: NA
CDR3: CASSPRSRVETQYF
DNA: TGTGCCAGCTCACCAAGAAGTCGGGTGGAGACCCAGTACTTC

D: TRBD2
J: TRBJ2-5
V: TRBV5-4
size: NA
CDR3: CASSLGLAGGQETQYF
DNA: TGTGCCAGCAGCTTGGGACTAGCGGGGGGACAAGAGACCCAGTACTTC

D: NA
J: TRBJ1-3
V: TRBV9
size: NA
CDR3: CASSVNPGLPGNTIYF
DNA: TGTGCCAGCAGCGTAAACCCCGGACTGCCGGGAAACACCATATATTTT

D: NA
J: TRBJ2-3
V: TRBV9
size: once
CDR3: CASADRPFGDTQYF
DNA: TGTGCCAGCGCTGACAGGCCTTTTGGAGATACGCAGTATTTT

D: NA
J: TRBJ1-6
V: TRBV30
size: NA
CDR3: CAWSAGGSYSPLHF
DNA: TGTGCCTGGAGTGCGGGAGGGAGTTATTCACCCCTCCACTTT

D: TRBD2
J: TRBJ2-3
V: TRBV30
size: NA
CDR3: CAWDSGGAPDTQYF
DNA: TGTGCCTGGGATAGCGGGGGGGCTCCAGATACGCAGTATTTT